These 30 T cell receptor beta chains were sequenced from one sample in a study of technical replicates of blood from a few donors. TCRdb keeps only in-frame clones here, not all; method: immunoSEQ multiplex PCR. Among approximately 81,000 clones, approximately 94% were seen once, and the ten largest hold around 0.39%. Sequencing was performed on T cells isolated from PBMCs. The receptors originated from a human donor in good health.

A few counts support this clone. The chain recombines TRBV9 with TRBJ1-1; D is perhaps TRBD1 (5 bases). The V gene lost 0 bases and the J gene lost 7 bases, with 10 bases spanning the gap. Per germline, CDR1 SGDLS and CDR2 YYNGEE. The CDR3 has 13 residues. Here the CDR3 reads CASSVAGVNEAFF. CDR3 nucleotide sequence: TGTGCCAGCAGCGTAGCGGGGGTGAATGAAGCTTTCTTT.

The V call is TRBV10-2, the J call TRBJ2-1; 8 positions agree with TRBD2. In germline, CDR1 is WSHSY, CDR2 SAAADI. Trimming removed 3 bases from V and 6 bases from J; junction bases left unmatched: 7. This CDR3 region has 15 residues. CDR3 coding DNA: TGCGCCAGCAGTGACGGGGGACTAGTCGTCAATGAGCAGTTCTTC. Residues: CASSDGGLVVNEQFF.

The chain recombines TRBV13 with TRBJ2-1; possible D gene TRBD2, 6 bases. The V gene's germline CDR1 is PRHDT and CDR2 FYEKMQ (reference sequence). The CDR3 extends over 14 amino acids. Trimming left V 2 bases short and J 5 bases short, with 10 bases between. CDR3 loop: CASSLPGVHNEQFF. The CDR3 bases are TGTGCCAGCAGCTTACCGGGAGTCCACAATGAGCAGTTCTTC.

This chain uses TRBV7-3 with TRBJ2-5; 7 bases line up with TRBD2. The CDR3 consists of 14 residues. The germline V gene has CDR1 SGHTA and CDR2 FQGTGA. V lost 1 base, J lost 5 bases, and 4 bases stayed unmatched. CDR3 sequence reads: CASSLMRERETQYF. Written as DNA, the CDR3 is TGTGCCAGCAGCTTAATGCGGGAGCGGGAGACCCAGTACTTC.

The rearrangement uses TRBV2 and TRBJ2-3; D unresolved. Between the trimmed V and J ends, which lost 0 bases and 3 bases, there was a span of 16 bases. The germline V gene encodes CDR1 SNHLY and CDR2 FYNNEI. This CDR3 is built from 17 residues. DNA of the CDR3: TGTGCCAGCAGTGAAGCCCTTCAGGCAAGTTTGACAGATACGCAGTATTTT. Protein product: CASSEALQASLTDTQYF.

This clone was observed a single time. The V and J genes are TRBV5-1 and TRBJ1-4; 7 positions match TRBD1. This CDR3 region has 15 residues. Losses at the gene ends were 1 base for V and 5 bases for J; bases not matched to a gene: 5. The germline V gene has CDR1 SGHRS and CDR2 YFSETQ. The CDR3 loop is CASSLPGTANEKLFF. For the CDR3, the DNA is TGCGCCAGCAGCTTGCCCGGGACAGCCAATGAAAAACTGTTTTTT.

The chain links TRBV5-4 to TRBJ2-2; D might be TRBD1 (6 bases). This CDR3 is 13 amino acids long. Germline CDR1 SGHNT, CDR2 YYREEE (reference sequence). V was shortened by 5 bases and J by 6 bases, with 11 bases between the two germline ends. CDR3 nucleotide sequence: TGTGCCAGCAGTTACTCAGGGGCCGGGGAGCTGTTTTTT. Protein sequence: CASSYSGAGELFF.

This rearrangement joins TRBV27 to TRBJ2-7, with 9 bases matching TRBD2. Germline V gene lookup returns CDR1 MNHEY and CDR2 SMNVEV (reference sequence). Trimming at V came to 3 bases and at J to 2 bases, leaving 5 bases not matched to a gene. CDR3 length equals 15 residues. CDR3 bases: TGTGCCAGCAGTTTGCGGGAGGGTTATCCCTACGAGCAGTACTTC. It specifies CASSLREGYPYEQYF.

Only one count was recorded for this clone. This chain connects TRBV5-6 to TRBJ2-1, with 7 bases matching TRBD2. Trimming took 3 bases from V and 2 from J; bases not matched to a gene: 5. CDR1 is SGHDT, CDR2 YYEEEE, per germline. The CDR3 has 15 amino acids. The chain's CDR3 is CASSYSGLPYNEQFF. The CDR3 coding sequence is TGTGCCAGCAGCTATAGCGGGCTACCCTACAATGAGCAGTTCTTC.

The chain has TRBV11-2 and TRBJ1-5, with a tentative D call TRBD1 (5 bases). The CDR3 has 15 residues. Trimming left V 0 bases short and J 1 base short, with 7 bases between. Germline loops: CDR1 SGHAT, CDR2 FQNNGV. CDR3 bases: TGTGCCAGCAGCTTAGAGGGGGGGAGCAATCAGCCCCAGCATTTT. Translation: CASSLEGGSNQPQHF.

The V call is TRBV7-2, the J call TRBJ2-7, with 7 bases identical to TRBD2. The germline gives CDR1 SGHTA, CDR2 FQGNSA. With V trimmed by 6 bases and J by 3 bases, 8 bases remained unmatched. The CDR3 runs 14 residues. CDR3 sequence reads: CASRVGGSSYEQYF. CDR3 bases: TGTGCCAGCAGGGTGGGGGGGTCCAGCTACGAGCAGTACTTC. Full variable domain (missing parts from reference TRBV7-2 and TRBJ2-7): GAGVSQSPSNKVTEKGKDVELRCDPISGHTALYWYRQSLGQGLEFLIYFQGNSAPDKSGLPSDRFSAERTGGSVSTLTIQRTQQEDSAVYLCASRVGGSSYEQYFGPGTRLTVT.

The V call is TRBV9, the J call TRBJ2-3, with TRBD2 matching over 14 bases. Losses at the gene ends were 4 bases for V and 3 bases for J; bases not matched to a gene: 4. CDR3 length: 16 residues. Per the germline V gene, CDR1 is SGDLS and CDR2 is YYNGEE. CDR3 protein: CASSLGTSGRTDTQYF. The CDR3 bases are TGTGCCAGCAGCCTAGGGACTAGCGGGAGAACAGATACGCAGTATTTT.

The chain is built from TRBV9 and TRBJ1-5; the match to TRBD1 covers 7 bases. Germline V lookup: CDR1 SGDLS, CDR2 YYNGEE. The CDR3 is made up of 14 amino acids. V lost 0 bases to trimming and J lost 6 bases; unmatched junction nucleotides: 3. In DNA form, the CDR3 reads TGTGCCAGCAGCGTAGGACAGGGATTTCAGCCCCAGCATTTT. Protein product: CASSVGQGFQPQHF.

V gene TRBV4-2 combines with J gene TRBJ2-1; 8 bases match TRBD2. V gave up 2 bases and J gave up 6 bases; unmatched junction bases: 6. CDR3 length equals 15 residues. Germline CDR1 reads LGHNA; CDR2 reads YNFKEQ. The CDR3 sequence is CASSQNDGTSNEQFF. Here the CDR3 DNA reads TGTGCCAGCAGCCAAAACGACGGGACTAGCAATGAGCAGTTCTTC.

The genes are TRBV4-1 and TRBJ2-3, with D tentatively TRBD2 (5 bases). V lost 3 bases, J lost 3 bases, and 10 bases lay in between. This CDR3 contains 14 residues. Germline CDR1 and CDR2: MGHRA and YSYEKL. CDR3 in DNA: TGCGCCAGCAGCCACCCGGGAAAGACAGATACGCAGTATTTT. As protein: CASSHPGKTDTQYF.

The chain couples TRBV15 to TRBJ1-2; a weak D match, TRBD1 (5 bases). V lost 0 bases, J lost 9 bases, and 14 bases lay in between. Per the germline V gene, CDR1 is LNHNV and CDR2 is YYDKDF (reference sequence). The length of the CDR3 is 14 residues. CDR3 nucleotides: TGTGCCACCAGCAGAGATCTTCAGGGTAGCAGCTACACCTTC. This translates into CATSRDLQGSSYTF.

The chain carries TRBV29-1 and TRBJ2-6; D may be TRBD2 (5 bases). This CDR3 is built from 14 residues. CDR1 SQVTM and CDR2 ANQGSEA come from the germline V gene. Trimming took 5 bases from V and 0 from J, leaving 8 bases between them. CDR3 DNA: TGCAGCGTTCGGGGAAGCTCTGGGGCCAACGTCCTGACTTTC. The encoded protein is CSVRGSSGANVLTF.

This clone was observed once. V and J are TRBV27 and TRBJ2-7, with D maybe TRBD1 (5 bases). CDR1 and CDR2 (germline): MNHEY, SMNVEV (reference sequence). The CDR3 is 11 amino acids. With 10 bases removed from V and 3 bases from J, the gap between germline ends came to 10 bases. This CDR3 reads CATGQGYEQYF. In nucleotides, the CDR3 is TGTGCCACAGGGCAGGGCTACGAGCAGTACTTC.

Regarding this clone: One end of the junction is discordant with germline, which a read error may explain. The chain uses TRBV19 and TRBJ2-1; D may be TRBD2 (6 bases). The CDR3 loop spans 14 amino acids. Germline assignment: CDR1 LNHDA and CDR2 SQIVND (reference sequence). CDR3 DNA: TGTGCCAGTCGTATCGGGAGTGCGAGTAATGAGCAGTTCTTC. Its translation: CASRIGSASNEQFF.

Turning to this clone: A read error may account for a junction end that differs from germline. The chain has TRBV7-9 and TRBJ2-1, with D possibly TRBD2 on 6 matching bases. Germline V CDR1 and CDR2: SEHNR, FQNEAQ (reference sequence). The CDR3 is made up of 10 amino acids. CDR3 DNA: TGTGCCAGCAGCTTGTCTAGCGCGGTCTTC. This gives the protein CASSLSSAVF.

This clone was detected a few times. This chain uses TRBV2 with TRBJ1-1; 8 bases are a match to TRBD1. The CDR3 runs to 15 residues. Germline loops: CDR1 SNHLY, CDR2 FYNNEI. V lost 4 bases and J lost 1; bases outside the gene matches: 5. This chain's CDR3 is CASSAWTGRNTEAFF. For the CDR3, the DNA is TGTGCCAGCAGTGCGTGGACAGGGAGGAACACTGAAGCTTTCTTT.

This clone was detected a few times. The chain has TRBV10-3 and TRBJ1-1; 9 bases align to TRBD1. The CDR3 runs to 14 residues. V lost 2 bases to trimming and J lost 2 bases; unmatched junction nucleotides: 0. Germline V gene sequence: CDR1 ENHRY, CDR2 SYGVKD. CDR3 sequence: CAISETGGNTEAFF. The CDR3 DNA follows: TGTGCCATCAGTGAGACAGGGGGCAACACTGAAGCTTTCTTT.

This clone has only one observation. The rearrangement joins TRBV11-1 to TRBJ2-7, with 10 bases that match TRBD2. V was pared by 5 bases and J by 0 bases, with 4 bases of the junction left unmatched. The CDR3 spans 15 residues. In germline, CDR1 is SGHAT, CDR2 FQDESV (reference sequence). The CDR3 DNA sequence: TGTGCCAGCAGCGCGAGACTAGCGGGCTCCTACGAGCAGTACTTC. Its translation is CASSARLAGSYEQYF.

The chain combines TRBV7-3 with TRBJ2-5; TRBD2 matches 7 bases. Unmatched junction bases numbered 7, after V lost 2 bases and J lost 4 bases. Germline CDR1 SGHTA, CDR2 FQGTGA. The CDR3 sequence is 15 residues long. CDR3 coding DNA: TGTGCCAGCAGCTTATGGGGCGGGAGAGGAGAGACCCAGTACTTC. Translating gives CASSLWGGRGETQYF.

This chain links TRBV5-1 with TRBJ2-7, with a weak D call TRBD2 (5 bases). Germline loops: CDR1 SGHRS, CDR2 YFSETQ. This CDR3 region has 13 residues. The germline V and J ends were trimmed by 3 bases and 2 bases, with 9 bases remaining between them. In DNA, the CDR3 is TGCGCCAGCAGCTCCAACGGGGCCTACGAGCAGTACTTC. This encodes CASSSNGAYEQYF.

The chain uses TRBV28 and TRBJ1-1; weak D call: TRBD1 (6 bases). The V end was cut by 10 bases, the J end by 1 base, with 10 bases between. This CDR3 has 12 residues. The V gene's germline CDR1 is MDHEN and CDR2 SYDVKM. In nucleotides, the CDR3 is TGTGCCACCCTGACAGGGAACACTGAAGCTTTCTTT. It codes for CATLTGNTEAFF.

This chain connects TRBV7-6 to TRBJ2-7, with 10 bases fitting TRBD1. CDR3 length: 15 amino acids. V lost 1 base to trimming and J lost 7 bases; unmatched junction nucleotides: 7. CDR1 is SGHVS, CDR2 FNYEAQ, per germline. The CDR3 loop reads CASSLGTGGLGEQYF. The CDR3 nucleotides are TGTGCCAGCAGCTTAGGGACAGGGGGTCTTGGAGAGCAGTACTTC.

The count of this clone is one. The rearrangement uses TRBV28 and TRBJ1-1; D ambiguous. Looked up from germline, CDR1 is MDHEN and CDR2 is SYDVKM. This CDR3 is 14 amino acids long. V shed 3 bases and J shed 4 bases, with 12 bases lying between them. CDR3 protein: CASSLPEGVTEAFF. The DNA of the CDR3 is TGTGCCAGCAGTTTGCCTGAGGGAGTCACTGAAGCTTTCTTT.

This chain connects TRBV2 to TRBJ2-7, with a weak D call TRBD1 (6 bases). The CDR3 loop spans 14 amino acids. From germline, CDR1 is SNHLY and CDR2 FYNNEI. V gave up 7 bases and J gave up 1 base, with 14 bases separating them. CDR3 protein: CASTGRTESYEQYF. The DNA of the CDR3 is TGTGCCAGCACTGGCAGGACAGAATCCTACGAGCAGTACTTC.

The chain recombines TRBV2 with TRBJ2-5; a weak D match, TRBD1 (5 bases). TRBJ2-7 explains the end of the DNA better; the J call may be wrong. Germline V gives CDR1 SNHLY, CDR2 FYNNEI. The CDR3 consists of 13 residues. CDR3 nucleotide sequence: TGTGCCAGCAGTGTGACAGCCTCCTACGAGCAGTACTTC. Its translation is CASSVTASYEQYF.